This T cell receptor beta chain was documented in a study of T cell repertoires in cytomegalovirus infection. TCRdb fed the reads into MiXCR, producing one record per CDR3 protein. Altogether about 490,000 distinct CDR3 sequences are present, roughly 10% being singletons, with the ten largest covering roughly 10%. This clonotype was picked up many times. Per the germline V gene, CDR1 is SGHAT and CDR2 is FQDESV (reference sequence). The CDR3 covers 17 residues. V was cut by 1 base and J by 0 bases, with 13 bases left in between. The receptor comes from a human donor in good health (CMV status not recorded). Some clones in this sample may be carry-over from other donors' samples. The chain employs TRBV11-1 and TRBJ2-1; no firm D call. The sequencing sample was made of PBMCs. This CDR3 is CASSLDRFGSSYNEQFF. Here the CDR3 DNA reads TGTGCCAGCAGCTTAGACCGCTTCGGAAGCTCCTACAATGAGCAGTTCTTC.